These 6 T cell receptor beta chains came from one sample sequenced in a study of siplizumab effects on memory and regulatory T cells. The assay was immunoSEQ multiplex PCR, and TCRdb's table has in-frame clones only and misses some. The table has about 99,000 clones, 93% seen once. The sequenced sample consisted of Tregs sorted from blood. Receptors were obtained from a human donor in good health.

V usage is TRBV2 and J usage is TRBJ1-1; D not resolved. Germline-derived CDR1 and CDR2 are SNHLY and FYNNEI. The CDR3 runs 12 residues. The V end lost 8 bases, the J end lost 4 bases, and 11 bases lay between the germline ends. CDR3 bases: TGTGCCAGCCGCCCAGGCCCCACTGAAGCTTTCTTT. Translated, it gives CASRPGPTEAFF.

V is TRBV7-8 and J is TRBJ2-2; weak D call: TRBD2 (6 bases). The germline CDR1 and CDR2 sequences are SGHVS and FQNEAQ. Trimming cost V 0 bases and J 7 bases, with 12 bases left between them. The CDR3 covers 15 residues. CDR3 sequence: CASSLAGGGGGELFF. The CDR3 bases are TGTGCCAGCAGCTTAGCGGGAGGAGGAGGCGGGGAGCTGTTTTTT.

The chain recombines TRBV9 with TRBJ1-4; the match to TRBD1 covers 8 bases. This CDR3 has 14 residues. V was pared by 4 bases and J by 12 bases, with 11 bases of the junction left unmatched. Germline V gene sequence: CDR1 SGDLS, CDR2 YYNGEE. CDR3 in amino acids: CASSPDRANRELFF. The CDR3 DNA is TGTGCCAGCAGCCCGGACAGGGCCAATAGGGAACTGTTTTTT.

The chain has TRBV30 and TRBJ2-3, with D hard to call. Germline CDR1 GTSNPN, CDR2 SVGIG (reference sequence). V was clipped by 8 bases and J by 1 base, with 16 bases between them. The CDR3 extends over 14 amino acids. The CDR3 sequence: CALRYPRGTDTQYF. The CDR3 bases are TGTGCCCTACGCTACCCAAGGGGCACAGATACGCAGTATTTT.

The chain links TRBV18 to TRBJ2-5, with unresolved D. The CDR3 covers 11 residues. Germline V gives CDR1 KGHSH, CDR2 LQKENI. V was shortened by 4 bases and J by 2 bases, with 2 bases between the two germline ends. CDR3 residues: CASSQQETQYF. For the CDR3, the DNA is TGTGCCAGCTCACAACAAGAGACCCAGTACTTC.

To note about this clone: Other DNA sequences in this sample translate to the same CDR3. V and J are TRBV18 and TRBJ2-5, with D uncertain. The V gene's germline CDR1 is KGHSH and CDR2 LQKENI. The V and J ends lost 2 bases and 5 bases respectively, with 3 bases between them. The CDR3 loop spans 11 amino acids. The CDR3 reads CASSPSETQYF. DNA for the CDR3: TGTGCCAGCTCACCATCGGAGACCCAGTACTTC.